A selection of T cell receptor beta chains follows, all from one sample in a study of technical replicates of blood from a few donors. Some clones are missing from TCRdb's copy, which holds only in-frame ones; the method was immunoSEQ multiplex PCR. The data hold 60,000 to 75,000 clones, with around 87% observed a single time. The specimen sequenced was PBMCs. All receptors come from a human donor in good health. Some clones in this sample may be carry-over from other donors' samples. The CDR3 runs from the conserved cysteine through the conserved F or W. D genes are given only for firm matches. Only some rows state a clone size, as once, few, many or a class for expanded clones.

v_call	clone_size	d_call	j_call	cdr3_nt	cdr3_aa
TRBV7-3	-	-	TRBJ2-1	TGTGCCAGCAGCTCCGACAATGAGCAGTTCTTC	CASSSDNEQFF
TRBV21-1	-	-	TRBJ2-7	TGTGCCAGGACAGGGGTCTTCCACGAGCAGTACTTC	CARTGVFHEQYF
TRBV14	-	-	TRBJ1-5	TGTGCCAGCAGCAAAGGTCGGGATCAGCCCCAGCATTTT	CASSKGRDQPQHF
TRBV13	-	-	TRBJ2-7	TGTGCCAGCAGCTCCACCGGATGGACTTCCTCCTACGAGCAGTACTTC	CASSSTGWTSSYEQYF
TRBV14	-	-	TRBJ2-7	TGTGCCAGCAGCCAAGACACAAACAGGCTTGGAAACGAGCAGTACTTC	CASSQDTNRLGNEQYF
TRBV5-4	-	-	TRBJ1-1	TGTGCCAGCAGCTTGGGCCAACAGGGCCACACTGAAGCTTTCTTT	CASSLGQQGHTEAFF
TRBV13	-	-	TRBJ2-7	TGTGCCAGCAGCTACCAGTTCGAGCAGTACTTC	CASSYQFEQYF
TRBV6-5	-	TRBD1	TRBJ1-6	TGTGCCAGCAGTTCCAACTGGGACAGCAATTCACCCCTCCACTTT	CASSSNWDSNSPLHF
TRBV2	once	-	TRBJ2-3	TGTGCCAGCAGTTTCAAAAGATCCGGAGCCGGAGATACGCAGTATTTT	CASSFKRSGAGDTQYF
TRBV4-3	-	-	TRBJ2-7	TGCGCCAGCAGCCAAGGGGGGGACAGTTCCTACGAGCAGTACTTC	CASSQGGDSSYEQYF
TRBV2	-	TRBD1	TRBJ2-3	TGTGCCAGCAGTGTACAGGGGCTAAGCACAGATACGCAGTATTTT	CASSVQGLSTDTQYF
TRBV4-3	-	-	TRBJ2-3	TGCGCCAGCAGCCAAGGCCCCTCCGGGGTAGGGCCAGATACGCAGTATTTT	CASSQGPSGVGPDTQYF
TRBV7-9	-	-	TRBJ2-5	TGTGCCAGCAGCCAGGGGGAGACCCAGTACTTC	CASSQGETQYF
TRBV2	-	-	TRBJ2-6	TGTGCCAGCAGCCCCGGTTTACTCTCTGGGGCCAACGTCCTGACTTTC	CASSPGLLSGANVLTF
TRBV7-9	-	-	TRBJ1-3	TGTGCCAGCAGCTCACCCCTTCTAAGCTCTGGAAACACCATATATTTT	CASSSPLLSSGNTIYF
TRBV9	-	-	TRBJ2-1	TGTGCCAGCAGCGTAGAGTTGGCGGACTACAATGAGCAGTTCTTC	CASSVELADYNEQFF
TRBV2	-	-	TRBJ2-7	TGTGCCAGCCGATCCAGTGCCGAGCAGTACTTC	CASRSSAEQYF
TRBV7-2	-	-	TRBJ1-3	TGTGCCAGCAGCTTAGCGGACAAAAGCTCCGGAAACACCATATATTTT	CASSLADKSSGNTIYF
TRBV9	-	-	TRBJ1-6	TGTGCCAGCAGCGGTAGCTCGTATTCACCCCTCCACTTT	CASSGSSYSPLHF
TRBV25-1	-	TRBD2	TRBJ2-5	TGTGCCAGCTTACGTAGCGGGGGATTGGAGACCCAGTACTTC	CASLRSGGLETQYF
TRBV30	-	-	TRBJ1-3	TGTGCCTGGAGCCCAGGGTCTGGAAACACCATATATTTT	CAWSPGSGNTIYF
TRBV6-6	-	TRBD2	TRBJ2-1	TGTGCCAGCAGCACCACGGGAGGCGATGAGCAGTTCTTC	CASSTTGGDEQFF
TRBV29-1	-	-	TRBJ2-3	TGCAGCCCTCGTCGGGTTGGCACAGATACGCAGTATTTT	CSPRRVGTDTQYF
TRBV19	-	-	TRBJ2-2	TGTGCCAGTAAACCCGGGAGGAACACCGGGGAGCTGTTTTTT	CASKPGRNTGELFF
TRBV30	-	-	TRBJ2-1	TGTGCCTGTACTGGTTCGGGAGTCGCAAGGAGGGGTGAGCAGTTCTTC	CACTGSGVARRGEQFF
TRBV23-1	-	-	TRBJ1-2	TGCGCCAGCAGTCAATATCCCCGAATAGCTAACTATGGCTACACCTTC	CASSQYPRIANYGYTF
TRBV2	-	-	TRBJ1-5	TGTGCCAGCAATGTGGCTTATCAGCCCCAGCATTTT	CASNVAYQPQHF
TRBV13	-	TRBD2	TRBJ2-6	TGTGCCAGCAGCTTAAGAAGGGCCCCCCTAGCGGGACGCTCTGGGGCCAACGTCCTGACTTTC	CASSLRRAPLAGRSGANVLTF
TRBV7-2	-	TRBD1	TRBJ2-2	TGTGCCAGCAGCTTAGGGGGACAGGGGAACACCGGGGAGCTGTTTTTT	CASSLGGQGNTGELFF
TRBV18	-	-	TRBJ1-1	TGTGCCAGCTCACTCACAGGGAGTTGGAGCACTGAAGCTTTCTTT	CASSLTGSWSTEAFF
TRBV5-1	-	TRBD1	TRBJ1-2	TGCGCCAGCAGCCAGGGACAGGGGGGATATGGCTACACCTTC	CASSQGQGGYGYTF
TRBV5-8	-	-	TRBJ2-2	TGTGCCAGCACCCCCCTGGGCAGGGGAGACACCGGGGAGCTGTTTTTT	CASTPLGRGDTGELFF
TRBV4-1	-	-	TRBJ1-2	TGCGCCAGCAGCCAAGTCCTCGGTGGCTACACCTTC	CASSQVLGGYTF
TRBV29-1	-	-	TRBJ1-2	TGCAGCGTTGACAGGGAGGATCATGGCTACACCTTC	CSVDREDHGYTF
TRBV14	-	TRBD2	TRBJ2-1	TGTGCCAGCAGCCGGGTGATTAGCGGGGGGTATGAGCAGTTCTTC	CASSRVISGGYEQFF
TRBV5-1	few	-	TRBJ1-1	TGCGCCAGCAGCTTGGTACAGGGTGAAGCTTTCTTT	CASSLVQGEAFF
TRBV13	medium-sized	TRBD2	TRBJ2-1	TGTGCCAGCAGCTTACTACCTGGGGCTAGCGGGAGCGATTTGGATGAGCAGTTCTTC	CASSLLPGASGSDLDEQFF
TRBV5-1	-	-	TRBJ2-2	TGCGCCAGCAGCCTCAGGCCGAACACCGGGGAGCTGTTTTTT	CASSLRPNTGELFF
TRBV30	-	TRBD1	TRBJ1-1	TGTGCCTGGACAATTCTTTCGGGACAGGGGGGTACTGAAGCTTTCTTT	CAWTILSGQGGTEAFF
TRBV7-2	-	TRBD2	TRBJ2-1	TGTGCCAGCAGCTTCGGAAGCGGGAGAGAGAATGAGCAGTTCTTC	CASSFGSGRENEQFF
TRBV5-1	-	TRBD1	TRBJ1-4	TGCGCCAGCAGCCCGGGACAGCTTAATGAAAAACTGTTTTTT	CASSPGQLNEKLFF
TRBV2	-	-	TRBJ1-2	TGTGCCAGCAATTCCGGTAGTCCATCTACCTATGGCTACACCTTC	CASNSGSPSTYGYTF
TRBV6-6	-	TRBD2	TRBJ2-2	TGTGCCAGCAAGTTGAGCGGGAGGTACTTGACCGGGGAGCTGTTTTTT	CASKLSGRYLTGELFF
TRBV6-1	-	-	TRBJ1-6	TGTGCCATCAGGGAGGGAAGTTGGTCACCCCTCCACTTT	CAIREGSWSPLHF
TRBV5-1	-	TRBD2	TRBJ2-5	TGCGCCAGCAGCCTTGGGACTAGCGGGAGCATACAGACCCAGTACTTC	CASSLGTSGSIQTQYF
TRBV5-1	-	TRBD1	TRBJ2-1	TGCGCCAGCAGCCCCGGGACAGAGTACAATGAGCAGTTCTTC	CASSPGTEYNEQFF